Below are 17 T cell receptor beta chains sequenced from a single sample in a study of healthy donors' naive CD4 and CD8 T cells (dated by TCRdb to 2015 to 2017). Reads for this sample came from a 454 GS FLX Titanium. TCR libraries were built from approximately 540 ng of total RNA with a previously published linear amplification protocol. TCRdb ran its own pipeline on the public reads, namely fastp trimming at Q25 and MiXCR clone calling, and kept in-frame beta chains. Merged by CDR3 protein, the rows form single entries marked with the most common genes and DNA. The sample table records approximately 200,000 distinct CDR3 sequences; around 70% of these occur just once. The ten biggest clones cover 2.3% of the sample. Specimen: naive CD4+ and CD8+ T cells sorted from blood, pooled from several donors. Interpreted using the paper, the cell subset or site label stands for: FACS-sorted naive CD4+ (CD45RO-CD45RA+) and naive CD8+ (CD45RA+CD27bright) T cells. Every receptor here comes from a pool of human donors in good health; the sample pools cells from several healthy donors.

In this sample, this clonotype turned up once. The chain couples TRBV11-1 to TRBJ2-1, with D perhaps TRBD2 (6 bases). The CDR3 length is 12 residues. V shed 7 bases and J shed 10 bases, with 14 bases lying between them. Germline-derived CDR1 and CDR2 are SGHAT and FQDESV (reference sequence). The CDR3 region has the DNA TGTGCCAGCACGCCACGGGGGAGCGAGCAGTTCTTC. Amino acids: CASTPRGSEQFF.

This sequence joins TRBV19 and TRBJ2-1; TRBD2 matches at 11 bases. V lost 5 bases and J lost 2; bases outside the gene matches: 14. Germline assignment: CDR1 LNHDA and CDR2 SQIVND (reference sequence). The CDR3 contains 19 residues. The CDR3 reads CASSAQLAGAVATYNEQFF. The CDR3 DNA is TGTGCCAGTAGTGCCCAACTAGCGGGAGCTGTAGCCACCTACAATGAGCAGTTCTTC.

The chain recombines TRBV29-1 with TRBJ1-5; D gene ambiguous. Germline V gene sequence: CDR1 SQVTM, CDR2 ANQGSEA. The CDR3 runs 13 residues. Trimming took 6 bases from V and 11 from J, leaving 20 bases between them. CDR3 coding DNA: TGCAGCGTAGATGACGGCGGAGGATCGGCCCAGCATTTT. It yields the protein CSVDDGGGSAQHF.

This chain joins TRBV15 and TRBJ1-6, with 7 bases aligning to TRBD1. V lost 2 bases and J lost 9; bases outside the gene matches: 4. Germline values: CDR1 LNHNV, CDR2 YYDKDF (reference sequence). The CDR3 length is 14 residues. CDR3 nucleotide sequence: TGTGCCACCAGCAGAAACAGGGGCGGTTCACCCCTCCACTTT. This gives the protein CATSRNRGGSPLHF.

This clonotype was counted only a few times. The rearrangement joins TRBV29-1 to TRBJ2-3; no clear D. The germline gives CDR1 SQVTM, CDR2 ANQGSEA. V was shortened by 4 bases and J by 5 bases, with 7 bases between the two germline ends. The CDR3 is 11 residues long. Here the CDR3 DNA reads TGCAGCGTTGGATGGGAAGATACGCAGTATTTT. Protein: CSVGWEDTQYF.

V and J are TRBV29-1 and TRBJ1-1; D not resolved. Germline values: CDR1 SQVTM, CDR2 ANQGSEA. This CDR3 is built from 12 residues. The CDR3 coding sequence is TGCAGTAGCTACAGAATGAACACTGAAGCTTTCTTT. This sequence encodes CSSYRMNTEAFF.

The chain links TRBV5-1 to TRBJ2-5, with D possibly TRBD1 on 6 matching bases. Trimming shortened V by 4 bases and J by 5 bases, and 15 bases separated the two germline ends. The germline V gene has CDR1 SGHRS and CDR2 YFSETQ. The CDR3 loop spans 14 amino acids. CDR3 coding DNA: TGCGCCAGCAGCGGAACAGGGCTGGGGGAGACCCAGTACTTC. This gives the protein CASSGTGLGETQYF.

This clonotype was observed a few times. V is TRBV6-5 and J is TRBJ1-2; 7 positions match TRBD1. This CDR3 is built from 13 residues. Trimming removed 6 bases from V and 3 bases from J; junction bases left unmatched: 4. Germline-derived CDR1 and CDR2 are MNHEY and SVGAGI. The CDR3 DNA sequence: TGTGCCAGCAGACTAGACAGGGACTATGGCTACACCTTC. Translated, it gives CASRLDRDYGYTF.

The rearrangement joins TRBV19 to TRBJ2-7; possibly TRBD2 for D (6 bases). The V gene's germline CDR1 is LNHDA and CDR2 SQIVND (reference sequence). Trimming took off 8 bases at V and 6 bases at J, with 23 bases between the two ends. The CDR3 is 15 residues long. DNA for the CDR3: TGTGCCAGTTCCGGGACTTCAGTGTCCCGGGGCGAGCAGTACTTC. This gives the protein CASSGTSVSRGEQYF.

V is TRBV12-3 or TRBV12-4 and J is TRBJ2-2, with D hard to call. V was pared by 5 bases and J by 6 bases, with 13 bases between. The CDR3 covers 14 residues. The CDR3 DNA reads as TGTGCCAGCAGTATGCGACGGGTCCCCGGGGAGCTGTTTTTT. Translating gives CASSMRRVPGELFF.

Points on this clonotype: One junction end disagrees with the germline gene, perhaps due to a read error. The chain links TRBV4-2 to TRBJ1-1, with 8 bases aligning to TRBD1. This CDR3 region has 14 residues. Germline values: CDR1 LGHNA, CDR2 YNFKEQ. This CDR3 reads CASSQYDRGWEAFF. The CDR3 coding sequence is TGCGCCAGCAGCCAATATGACAGGGGTTGGGAAGCTTTCTTT.

This clonotype was counted between two and nine times. J is TRBJ2-7 and V is TRBV29-1; D remains ambiguous. Trimming left V 4 bases short and J 2 bases short, with 9 bases between. The CDR3 contains 12 residues. CDR1 is SQVTM, CDR2 ANQGSEA, per germline. CDR3 protein: CSVAQNPYEQYF. The DNA of the CDR3 is TGCAGCGTTGCTCAGAACCCCTACGAGCAGTACTTC.

The chain links TRBV29-1 to TRBJ2-7; 7 bases agree with TRBD1. Germline V gives CDR1 SQVTM, CDR2 ANQGSEA. The CDR3 consists of 12 residues. The V segment lost 7 bases and the J segment 7 bases; nucleotides outside the gene matches: 10. CDR3 in DNA: TGCAGCGAATCGGCAGGGGGTTTGGAGCAGTACTTC. Encoded protein: CSESAGGLEQYF.

This clonotype was picked up a small number of times. DNA for the CDR3: TGCAGCGTTGGTCCCGGCTGGGACGAGCAGTACTTC. Amino acid sequence: CSVGPGWDEQYF. This chain uses TRBV29-1 with TRBJ2-7; D not certain. Looked up from germline, CDR1 is SQVTM and CDR2 is ANQGSEA. The V end lost 4 bases, the J end lost 5 bases, and 12 bases lay between the germline ends. This CDR3 is built from 12 residues.

V usage is TRBV2 and J usage is TRBJ2-7; 7 bases are shared with TRBD1. V gave up 6 bases and J gave up 7 bases; unmatched junction bases: 15. CDR1 and CDR2 from the germline V gene are SNHLY and FYNNEI. The CDR3 extends over 15 amino acids. As DNA, the CDR3 is TGTGCCAGCAGCGATCCCGAAACAGGGGACGATGAGCAGTACTTC. Protein sequence: CASSDPETGDDEQYF.

The chain links TRBV29-1 to TRBJ2-1; TRBD2 aligns across 16 bases. This CDR3 comprises 18 residues. V was clipped by 5 bases and J by 5 bases; unmatched bases: 12. Germline CDR1 is SQVTM and CDR2 is ANQGSEA. CDR3: CSVPIGTSGRAPHNEQFF. The CDR3 DNA reads as TGCAGCGTTCCTATTGGGACTAGCGGGAGGGCCCCCCACAATGAGCAGTTCTTC.

The chain has TRBV29-1 and TRBJ1-1; D is uncertain. CDR1 SQVTM and CDR2 ANQGSEA come from the germline V gene. V was clipped by 6 bases and J by 1 base, with 15 bases between them. This CDR3 spans 14 amino acids. CDR3 nucleotides: TGCAGCGTCCGAAGGGTAGGCCAGAACACTGAAGCTTTCTTT. Protein: CSVRRVGQNTEAFF.